This T cell receptor (beta chain) was captured by sequencing in a study of EBV T-cell therapy then PD-1 blockade in nasopharyngeal carcinoma. Only in-frame clones appear in the TCRdb table, and some are missing; sequencing was by immunoSEQ multiplex PCR. The sample lists 20,000 to 25,000 clones; approximately 79% were seen once. There are 14 residues in the CDR3. Looked up from germline, CDR1 is SGDLS and CDR2 is YYNGEE. Trimming left V 3 bases short and J 3 bases short, with 12 bases between. Documented time point: 266 days after commencement of treatment, after nivolumab therapy. Described treatment: AdE1-LMPpoly-expanded autologous EBV-specific T-cell therapy followed by anti-PD-1 nivolumab. Comments on this clone: Its matching antigen is unknown.

The receptor's source is a man aged 35 to 55 with nasopharyngeal carcinoma. Sample: CD8+ T cells from blood, taken around day 240 from a patient whose treatment included autologous EBV-specific T cells and nivolumab. The rearrangement links TRBV9 to TRBJ1-2, with D perhaps TRBD1 (6 bases). The CDR3 coding sequence is TGTGCCAGCAGCGCGTCAGGGGTCGACTATGGCTACACCTTC. Amino acid sequence: CASSASGVDYGYTF.